This T cell receptor (beta chain) derives from a study of T cell responses to AZD1222 COVID-19 vaccine. Points from the study as a whole: Only after the peak T cell response were repertoires sampled. Spike-specific TCRs gained breadth and depth after people received two AZD1222 doses.

The germline CDR1 and CDR2 sequences are MNHEY and SVGAGI. Trimming stripped 0 bases from V and 7 bases from J, with 7 bases between. The CDR3 sequence is 13 residues long. Measured with immunoSEQ multiplex PCR; TCRdb has only the in-frame clones, and not every one. The data show 180,000 or so clones, about 93% seen once. Pooled in the analysis were second doses at about 4 or about 12 weeks. Comments on this clone: Its antigen is unknown.

The source is an adult who received the AZD1222 COVID-19 vaccine. This sequence joins TRBV6-5 and TRBJ1-5; D call uncertain. The sample here was peripheral blood, taken 28 days after the second AZD1222 dose. The CDR3 DNA is TGTGCCAGCAGTTACTCCACAAGCCAGCCCCAGCATTTT. Translation gives CASSYSTSQPQHF.